One sample yielded the 26 T cell receptor beta chains listed below, sequenced in a study of blood T cell repertoires in COVID-19. Sequenced by immunoSEQ multiplex PCR; TCRdb stores in-frame clones only, minus some. The profile shows some 130,000 clones, 65% to 85% of them singletons. The sequenced material came from peripheral blood. Source of these receptors: a woman of 80 years or more with acute or convalescent COVID-19.

The genes are TRBV6-2 or TRBV6-3 and TRBJ1-1, with D possibly matching TRBD1 (6 bases). There are 14 residues in the CDR3. The germline V gene has CDR1 MNHEY and CDR2 SVGEGT. The V end lost 5 bases, the J end lost 5 bases, and 15 bases lay between the germline ends. CDR3: CASSGYRVRTEAFF. The CDR3 nucleotides are TGTGCCAGCAGTGGGTACAGGGTACGGACTGAAGCTTTCTTT.

This clone was observed a single time. J is TRBJ1-3 and V is TRBV19; 7 bases align to TRBD1. The germline gives CDR1 LNHDA, CDR2 SQIVND (reference sequence). CDR3 length: 15 residues. The junction had 12 bases not matched to a gene; V was cut back by 11 bases and J by 2 bases. CDR3 nucleotides: TGTGCCGGTTCGAGGGGGCACCGCCCTGGAAACACCATATATTTT. Encoded protein: CAGSRGHRPGNTIYF.

V usage is TRBV5-1 and J usage is TRBJ1-4, with 8 positions matching TRBD1. In germline, CDR1 is SGHRS, CDR2 YFSETQ. V gave up 7 bases and J gave up 8 bases; unmatched junction bases: 10. The CDR3 extends over 14 amino acids. The CDR3 sequence is CASGFGQGREKLFF. CDR3 bases: TGCGCCAGCGGGTTTGGACAGGGTCGGGAAAAACTGTTTTTT.

The gene calls are TRBV10-2 and TRBJ2-2; 10 bases fit TRBD1. The CDR3 sequence is 15 residues long. Germline V gives CDR1 WSHSY, CDR2 SAAADI. After removal of 6 bases from V and 7 bases from J, the junction contained 8 bases not matched to a gene. The CDR3 is CASRGTGDFIGELFF. The CDR3 DNA is TGCGCCAGCAGAGGGACAGGGGATTTTATCGGGGAGCTGTTTTTT.

This clone was counted between two and nine times. This chain links TRBV5-6 with TRBJ1-4; D possibly corresponds to TRBD1 (6 bases). Germline V lookup: CDR1 SGHDT, CDR2 YYEEEE. The CDR3 loop spans 15 amino acids. V was shortened by 5 bases and J by 4 bases, with 15 bases between the two germline ends. The CDR3 bases are TGTGCCAGCAGTTATCGGCAGGGGTTTAATGAAAAACTGTTTTTT. It is translated as CASSYRQGFNEKLFF.

In nucleotides, the CDR3 is TGTGCCAGCAGCTTAAGGGCGGTAGCGGGAGGCTGGAACACAGATACGCAGTATTTT. Residues: CASSLRAVAGGWNTDTQYF. The chain employs TRBV7-8 and TRBJ2-3, with 10 bases matching TRBD2. Germline lookup yields CDR1 SGHVS and CDR2 FQNEAQ. The CDR3 has 19 amino acids. V lost 2 bases and J lost 2; bases outside the gene matches: 13. Looking up the rest from reference TRBV7-8 and TRBJ2-3 gives the full variable domain: GAGVSQSPRYKVAKRGQDVALRCDPISGHVSLFWYQQALGQGPEFLTYFQNEAQLDKSGLPSDRFFAERPEGSVSTLKIQRTQQEDSAVYLCASSLRAVAGGWNTDTQYFGPGTRLTVL.

This clone occurred a few times. One end of the junction fails to match germline, which may point to a read error. The chain employs TRBV7-9 and TRBJ2-7; D possibly corresponds to TRBD1 (5 bases). Germline V CDR1 and CDR2: SEHNR, FQNEAQ (reference sequence). This CDR3 has 19 residues. Here the CDR3 reads CASSLASGSYLRATHRKFF. The CDR3 nucleotides are TGTGCCAGCAGCTTAGCGTCGGGCAGCTACTTACGAGCAACACACAGGAAATTCTTC.

V and J are TRBV2 and TRBJ2-7, with 12 positions matching TRBD1. This CDR3 is 16 amino acids long. Trimming cost V 8 bases and J 9 bases; bases outside gene matches: 17. CDR1 is SNHLY and CDR2 is FYNNEI in the germline V gene. CDR3 in DNA: TGTGCCAGCTATGACGAAATGCGGGGACAGGGGGCGGTGCAGTACTTC. This translates into CASYDEMRGQGAVQYF.

This chain connects TRBV6-2 or TRBV6-3 to TRBJ1-1; D not resolved. V lost 2 bases, J lost 5 bases, and 12 bases lay in between. The CDR3 is made up of 14 amino acids. From germline, CDR1 is MNHEY and CDR2 SVGEGT. CDR3 DNA sequence: TGTGCCAGCAGTTACAGCCCCATCAGGACTGAAGCTTTCTTT. Translated, it gives CASSYSPIRTEAFF.

In DNA, the CDR3 is TGTGCCATCAGAGGCCTAGCGGGGGGGGCGAATGAGCAGTTCTTC. This encodes CAIRGLAGGANEQFF. The J gene is TRBJ2-1, the V gene TRBV10-3; 12 bases are a match to TRBD2. This CDR3 is built from 15 residues. V shed 6 bases, J shed 7 bases, and the junction held 7 bases outside the gene matches. Per the germline V gene, CDR1 is ENHRY and CDR2 is SYGVKD.

The genes are TRBV4-3 and TRBJ2-7; 10 bases are a match to TRBD2. The V and J ends lost 4 bases and 5 bases, in that order; junction bases with no gene match: 8. CDR1 and CDR2 from the germline V gene are LGHNA and YSLEER. The CDR3 extends over 15 amino acids. The CDR3: CASSLKTSGSHEQYF. The CDR3 DNA sequence: TGCGCCAGCAGCCTAAAGACTAGCGGGTCGCACGAGCAGTACTTC.

The CDR3 is CASSGRTGGENEQYF. The CDR3 DNA follows: TGTGCCAGCAGCGGGCGGACAGGGGGTGAAAACGAGCAGTACTTC. The chain is built from TRBV7-2 and TRBJ2-7; 10 nucleotides agree with TRBD1. This CDR3 is built from 15 residues. From germline, CDR1 is SGHTA and CDR2 FQGNSA. With 5 bases clipped from V and 5 bases from J, the junction kept 9 bases outside the gene matches.

This sequence joins TRBV6-2 or TRBV6-3 and TRBJ2-1, with D hard to call. The CDR3 runs 17 residues. Germline V lookup: CDR1 MNHEY, CDR2 SVGEGT. V gave up 2 bases and J gave up 4 bases, with 18 bases separating them. The CDR3 DNA reads as TGTGCCAGCAGTTACGAACGAAAGGAGCCCTTATACAATGAGCAGTTCTTC. Amino acids: CASSYERKEPLYNEQFF.

The rearrangement links TRBV4-3 to TRBJ2-1; 11 nucleotides agree with TRBD2. The length of the CDR3 is 19 residues. Unmatched junction bases numbered 18, after V lost 4 bases and J lost 7 bases. Germline lookup yields CDR1 LGHNA and CDR2 YSLEER. The CDR3 region has the DNA TGCGCCAGCAGCCTGCGGCCGTGGGTAGCGGGAGGGCCTTTGAATGAGCAGTTCTTC. It encodes CASSLRPWVAGGPLNEQFF.

The chain recombines TRBV5-1 with TRBJ1-5, with no clear D. V was pared by 2 bases and J by 2 bases, with 8 bases between. The germline V gene has CDR1 SGHRS and CDR2 YFSETQ. This CDR3 is built from 14 residues. In DNA form, the CDR3 reads TGCGCCAGCAGCTTAGAGGGCGGCAATCAGCCCCAGCATTTT. This codes for CASSLEGGNQPQHF.

This chain uses TRBV7-8 with TRBJ2-1; D may be TRBD2 (5 bases). Germline CDR1 SGHVS, CDR2 FQNEAQ. The V end lost 2 bases, the J end lost 5 bases, and 13 bases lay between the germline ends. This CDR3 region has 15 residues. The CDR3, as DNA: TGTGCCAGCAGCTTACCAGGACTGGGGAACAATGAGCAGTTCTTC. Translated: CASSLPGLGNNEQFF.

V gene TRBV7-9 combines with J gene TRBJ1-1; D gene unclear. This CDR3 has 18 amino acids. V lost 1 base and J 2 bases, leaving 20 bases between the germline ends. From germline, CDR1 is SEHNR and CDR2 FQNEAQ (reference sequence). In DNA, the CDR3 is TGTGCCAGCAGCTTAGTATTGGCAGCCGCGGAAAGCAACACTGAAGCTTTCTTT. It yields the protein CASSLVLAAAESNTEAFF.

This clone was picked up one time. The chain couples TRBV18 to TRBJ1-5; 9 nucleotides line up with TRBD1. Germline CDR1 KGHSH, CDR2 LQKENI. The CDR3 sequence is 14 residues long. J lost 4 bases, V lost 3 bases, and 1 base had no gene match. CDR3 bases: TGTGCCAGCTCACCGACAGGGGGAAATCAGCCCCAGCATTTT. This sequence encodes CASSPTGGNQPQHF.

The V gene is TRBV6-6, the J gene TRBJ2-5; D remains ambiguous. Trimming cost V 0 bases and J 5 bases, with 7 bases left between them. The germline gives CDR1 MNHNY, CDR2 SVGAGI (reference sequence). The CDR3 totals 13 residues. The CDR3 DNA reads TGTGCCAGCAGTTACTCCCTAGTGGAGACCCAGTACTTC. Translation gives CASSYSLVETQYF.

This rearrangement joins TRBV7-8 to TRBJ2-7; TRBD1 matches 11 bases. CDR1 SGHVS and CDR2 FQNEAQ come from the germline V gene. Germline trimming cut 0 bases from V and 3 bases from J; bases unmatched to any gene: 1. The CDR3 has 15 amino acids. The CDR3 DNA follows: TGTGCCAGCAGCTTAGCGGGGACAGGGGGCTACGAGCAGTACTTC. It specifies CASSLAGTGGYEQYF.

The chain employs TRBV2 and TRBJ2-1; 9 bases match TRBD2. CDR1 SNHLY and CDR2 FYNNEI come from the germline V gene. The CDR3 loop spans 13 amino acids. Unmatched junction bases numbered 4, after V lost 4 bases and J lost 9 bases. The CDR3 bases are TGTGCCAGCAGTGTTGCGGGGGGGATTGAGCAGTTCTTC. This sequence encodes CASSVAGGIEQFF.

This sequence joins TRBV11-3 and TRBJ2-1, with a weak D call TRBD2 (6 bases). V lost 5 bases and J lost 3, with 14 bases in between. This CDR3 contains 15 residues. The germline CDR1 and CDR2 sequences are SGHNT and YENEEA. This chain's CDR3 is CASSRNGGYYNEQFF. In nucleotides, the CDR3 is TGTGCCAGCAGCCGAAACGGAGGGTACTACAATGAGCAGTTCTTC.

The V and J genes are TRBV15 and TRBJ1-2; 8 nucleotides line up with TRBD1. V lost 0 bases, J lost 4 bases, and 7 bases stayed unmatched. The CDR3 runs to 16 residues. CDR1 is LNHNV, CDR2 YYDKDF, per germline (reference sequence). This CDR3 is CATSREIGQGGYGYTF. For the CDR3, the DNA is TGTGCCACCAGCAGAGAAATAGGACAGGGAGGCTATGGCTACACCTTC.

The chain uses TRBV4-3 and TRBJ1-1; 10 bases fit TRBD1. CDR3 length equals 15 residues. The ends lost 4 bases at V and 5 bases at J; junction bases unmatched: 7. The germline CDR1 and CDR2 sequences are LGHNA and YSLEER. In DNA, the CDR3 is TGCGCCAGCAGCCGGGACAGGGGTAGGGGAACTGAAGCTTTCTTT. Protein: CASSRDRGRGTEAFF.

The J gene is TRBJ1-5, the V gene TRBV4-3; TRBD1 is a possible D gene (5 bases). In germline, CDR1 is LGHNA, CDR2 YSLEER. This CDR3 region has 15 residues. The V end was cut by 4 bases, the J end by 6 bases, with 16 bases between. The CDR3 protein is CASSPEGRGGQPQHF. CDR3 nucleotide sequence: TGCGCCAGCAGCCCTGAGGGGAGGGGCGGTCAGCCCCAGCATTTT.

V usage is TRBV19 and J usage is TRBJ2-1; TRBD2 is a possible D gene (8 bases). V lost 5 bases and J lost 0, with 14 bases in between. The V gene's germline CDR1 is LNHDA and CDR2 SQIVND (reference sequence). This CDR3 has 16 amino acids. The DNA of the CDR3 is TGTGCCAGTAGTGTGACAGGGACTAGCTCCTACAATGAGCAGTTCTTC. It specifies CASSVTGTSSYNEQFF.